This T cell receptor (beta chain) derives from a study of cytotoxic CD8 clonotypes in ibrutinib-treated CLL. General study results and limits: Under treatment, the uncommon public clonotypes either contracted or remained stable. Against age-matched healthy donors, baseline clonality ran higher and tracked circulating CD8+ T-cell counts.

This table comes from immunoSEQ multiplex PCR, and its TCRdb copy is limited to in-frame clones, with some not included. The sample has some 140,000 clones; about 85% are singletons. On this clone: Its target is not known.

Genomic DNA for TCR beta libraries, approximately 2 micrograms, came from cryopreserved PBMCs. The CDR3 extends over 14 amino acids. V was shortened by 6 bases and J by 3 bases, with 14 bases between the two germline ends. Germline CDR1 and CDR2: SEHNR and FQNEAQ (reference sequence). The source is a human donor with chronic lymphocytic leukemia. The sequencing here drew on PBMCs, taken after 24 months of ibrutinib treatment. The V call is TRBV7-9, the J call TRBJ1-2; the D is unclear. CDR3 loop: CASSRAQGDYGYTF. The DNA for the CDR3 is TGTGCCAGCAGTCGGGCCCAAGGAGACTATGGCTACACCTTC.